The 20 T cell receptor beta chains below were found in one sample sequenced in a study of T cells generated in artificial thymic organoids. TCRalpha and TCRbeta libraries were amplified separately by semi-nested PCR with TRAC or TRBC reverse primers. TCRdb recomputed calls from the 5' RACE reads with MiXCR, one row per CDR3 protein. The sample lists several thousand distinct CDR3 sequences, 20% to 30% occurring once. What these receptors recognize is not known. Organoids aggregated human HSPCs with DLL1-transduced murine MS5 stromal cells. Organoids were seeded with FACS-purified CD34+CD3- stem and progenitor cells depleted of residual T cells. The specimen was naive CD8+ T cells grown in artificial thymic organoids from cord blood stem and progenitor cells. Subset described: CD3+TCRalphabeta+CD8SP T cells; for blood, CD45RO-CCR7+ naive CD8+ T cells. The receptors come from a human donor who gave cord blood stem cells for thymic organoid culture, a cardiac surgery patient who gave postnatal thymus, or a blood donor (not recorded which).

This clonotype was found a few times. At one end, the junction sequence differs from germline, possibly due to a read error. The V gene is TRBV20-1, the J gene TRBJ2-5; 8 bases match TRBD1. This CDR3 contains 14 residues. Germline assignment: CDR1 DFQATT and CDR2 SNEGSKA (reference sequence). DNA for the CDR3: TGCGGTGCTCCCCGGGACAGGTGGAAGGAGACCCAGTACTTC. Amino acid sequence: CGAPRDRWKETQYF.

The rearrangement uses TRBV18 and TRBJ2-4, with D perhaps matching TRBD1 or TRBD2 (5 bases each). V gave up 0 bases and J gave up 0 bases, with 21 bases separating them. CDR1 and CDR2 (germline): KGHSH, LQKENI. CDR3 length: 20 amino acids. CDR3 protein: CASSPPGSSGGTLAKNIQYF. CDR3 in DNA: TGTGCCAGCTCACCACCGGGCTCTTCTGGGGGAACCTTAGCCAAAAACATTCAGTACTTC. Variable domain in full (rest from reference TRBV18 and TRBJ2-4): NAGVMQNPRHLVRRRGQEARLRCSPMKGHSHVYWYRQLPEEGLKFMVYLQKENIIDESGMPKERFSAEFPKEGPSILRIQQVVRGDSAAYFCASSPPGSSGGTLAKNIQYFGAGTRLSVL.

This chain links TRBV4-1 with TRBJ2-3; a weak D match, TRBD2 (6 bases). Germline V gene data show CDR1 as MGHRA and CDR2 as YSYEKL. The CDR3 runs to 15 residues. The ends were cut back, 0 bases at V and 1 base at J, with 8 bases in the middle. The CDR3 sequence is CASSQEGGGTDTQYF. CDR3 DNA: TGCGCCAGCAGCCAAGAAGGAGGGGGCACAGATACGCAGTATTTT.

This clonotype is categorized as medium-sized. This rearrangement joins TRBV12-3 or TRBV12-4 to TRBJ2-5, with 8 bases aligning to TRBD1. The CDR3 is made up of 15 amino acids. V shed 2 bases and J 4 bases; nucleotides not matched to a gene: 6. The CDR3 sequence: CASSLMATGAETQYF. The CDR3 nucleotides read TGTGCCAGCAGTTTAATGGCGACAGGGGCAGAGACCCAGTACTTC.

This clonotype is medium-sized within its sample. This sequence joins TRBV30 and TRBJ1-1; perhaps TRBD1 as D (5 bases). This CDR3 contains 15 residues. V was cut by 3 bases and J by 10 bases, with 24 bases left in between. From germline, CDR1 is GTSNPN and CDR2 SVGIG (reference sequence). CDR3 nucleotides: TGTGCCTGGAGGCCTATTTGTGGGGCCACCCGAAGAGCTTTCTTT. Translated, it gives CAWRPICGATRRAFF. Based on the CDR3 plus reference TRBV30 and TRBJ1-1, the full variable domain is SQTIHQWPATLVQPVGSPLSLECTVEGTSNPNLYWYRQAAGRGLQLLFYSVGIGQISSEVPQNLSASRPQDRQFILSSKKLLLSDSGFYLCAWRPICGATRRAFFGQGTRLTVV.

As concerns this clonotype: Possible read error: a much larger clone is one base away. The CDR3 nucleotides read TGCGCCAGCAGCCAAGGTCGGATTCAGCCCCAGCATTTT. Amino acid sequence: CASSQGRIQPQHF. V and J are TRBV4-1 and TRBJ1-5; D remains ambiguous. V was trimmed by 1 base and J by 6 bases, leaving 7 bases between them. Germline values: CDR1 MGHRA, CDR2 YSYEKL. CDR3 size: 13 residues.

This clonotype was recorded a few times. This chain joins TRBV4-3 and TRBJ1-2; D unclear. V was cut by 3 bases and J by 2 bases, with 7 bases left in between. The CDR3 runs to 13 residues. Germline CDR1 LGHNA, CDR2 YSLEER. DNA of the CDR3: TGCGCCAGCAGCCAGGTCTCAAACTATGGCTACACCTTC. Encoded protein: CASSQVSNYGYTF.

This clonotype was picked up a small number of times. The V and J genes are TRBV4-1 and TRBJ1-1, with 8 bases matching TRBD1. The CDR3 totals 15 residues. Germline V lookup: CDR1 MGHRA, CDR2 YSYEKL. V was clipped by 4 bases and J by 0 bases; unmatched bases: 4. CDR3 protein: CASSPRDRMNTEAFF. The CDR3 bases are TGCGCCAGCAGCCCCCGGGACAGGATGAACACTGAAGCTTTCTTT.

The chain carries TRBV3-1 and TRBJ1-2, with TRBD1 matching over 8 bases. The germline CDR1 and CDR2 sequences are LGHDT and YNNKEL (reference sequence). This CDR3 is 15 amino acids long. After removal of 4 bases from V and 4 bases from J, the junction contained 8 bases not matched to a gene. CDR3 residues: CASSPRQGPGYGYTF. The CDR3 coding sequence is TGTGCCAGCAGCCCGCGACAGGGGCCGGGCTATGGCTACACCTTC.

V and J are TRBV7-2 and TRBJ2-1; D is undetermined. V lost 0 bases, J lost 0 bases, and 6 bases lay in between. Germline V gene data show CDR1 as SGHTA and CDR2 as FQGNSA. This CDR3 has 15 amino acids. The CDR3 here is CASSLAQCSYNEQFF. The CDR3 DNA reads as TGTGCCAGCAGCTTAGCGCAATGCTCCTACAATGAGCAGTTCTTC.

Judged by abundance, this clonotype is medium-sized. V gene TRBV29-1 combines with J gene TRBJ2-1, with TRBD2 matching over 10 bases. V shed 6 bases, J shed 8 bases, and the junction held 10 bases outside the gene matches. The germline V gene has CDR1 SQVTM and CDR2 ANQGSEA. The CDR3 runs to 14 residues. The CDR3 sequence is CSVLGTSEGDEQFF. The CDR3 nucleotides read TGCAGCGTCCTCGGGACTAGCGAGGGGGATGAGCAGTTCTTC.

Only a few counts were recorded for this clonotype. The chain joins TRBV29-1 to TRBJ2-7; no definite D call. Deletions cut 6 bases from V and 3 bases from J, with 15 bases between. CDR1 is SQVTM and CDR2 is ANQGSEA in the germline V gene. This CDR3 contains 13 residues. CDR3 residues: CSVAAWGNYEQYF. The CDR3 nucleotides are TGCAGCGTCGCTGCGTGGGGAAACTACGAGCAGTACTTC.

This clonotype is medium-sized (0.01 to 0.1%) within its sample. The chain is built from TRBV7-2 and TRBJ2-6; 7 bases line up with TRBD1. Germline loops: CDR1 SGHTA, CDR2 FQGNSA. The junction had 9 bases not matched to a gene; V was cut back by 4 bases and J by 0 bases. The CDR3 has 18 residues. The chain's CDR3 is CASSSDRATLSGANVLTF. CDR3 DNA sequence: TGTGCCAGCAGCTCTGACAGGGCCACTCTCTCTGGGGCCAACGTCCTGACTTTC.

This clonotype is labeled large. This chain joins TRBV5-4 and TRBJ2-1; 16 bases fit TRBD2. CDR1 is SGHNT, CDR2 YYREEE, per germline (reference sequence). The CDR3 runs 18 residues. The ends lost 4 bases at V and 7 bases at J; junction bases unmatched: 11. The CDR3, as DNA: TGTGCCAGCAGCCCCTGGGGACTAGCGGGGGGGCTGAAAAATGAGCAGTTCTTC. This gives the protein CASSPWGLAGGLKNEQFF.

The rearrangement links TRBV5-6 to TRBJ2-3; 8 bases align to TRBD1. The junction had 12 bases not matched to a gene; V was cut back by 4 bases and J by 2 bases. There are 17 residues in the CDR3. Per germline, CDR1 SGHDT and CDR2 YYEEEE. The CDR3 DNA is TGTGCCAGCAGCCTAACTTACAGGGGGGAAGTCACAGATACGCAGTATTTT. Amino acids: CASSLTYRGEVTDTQYF.

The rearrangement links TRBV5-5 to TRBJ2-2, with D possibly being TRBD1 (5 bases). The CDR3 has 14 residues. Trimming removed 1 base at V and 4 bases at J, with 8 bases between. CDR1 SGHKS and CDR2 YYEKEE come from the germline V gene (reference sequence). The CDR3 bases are TGTGCCAGCAGCTTGACAGGTTTCACCGGGGAGCTGTTTTTT. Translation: CASSLTGFTGELFF. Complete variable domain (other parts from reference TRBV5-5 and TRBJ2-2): DAGVTQSPTHLIKTRGQQVTLRCSPISGHKSVSWYQQVLGQGPQFIFQYYEKEERGRGNFPDRFSARQFPNYSSELNVNALLLGDSALYLCASSLTGFTGELFFGEGSRLTVL.

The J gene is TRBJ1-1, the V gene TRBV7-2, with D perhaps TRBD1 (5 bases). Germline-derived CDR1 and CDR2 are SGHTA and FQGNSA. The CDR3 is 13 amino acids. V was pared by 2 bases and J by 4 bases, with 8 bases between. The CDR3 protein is CASSLPGTTEAFF. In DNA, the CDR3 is TGTGCCAGCAGCTTACCAGGGACCACTGAAGCTTTCTTT.

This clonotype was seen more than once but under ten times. DNA for the CDR3: TGCGCCAGCAGCCAAGAAGGGGGCAGGGCGGTCAACCATTCACCCCTCCACTTT. Its protein is CASSQEGGRAVNHSPLHF. The chain combines TRBV4-1 with TRBJ1-6; 7 bases align to TRBD1. V lost 0 bases, J lost 8 bases, and 13 bases stayed unmatched. Per germline, CDR1 MGHRA and CDR2 YSYEKL. The CDR3 spans 18 residues.

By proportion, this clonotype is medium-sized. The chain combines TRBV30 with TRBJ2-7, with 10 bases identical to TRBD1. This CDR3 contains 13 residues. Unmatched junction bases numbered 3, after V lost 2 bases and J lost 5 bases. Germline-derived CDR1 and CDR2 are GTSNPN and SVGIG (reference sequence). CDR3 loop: CAWSWDRGDEQYF. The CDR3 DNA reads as TGTGCCTGGAGTTGGGACAGGGGCGACGAGCAGTACTTC. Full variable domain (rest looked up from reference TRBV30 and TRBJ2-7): SQTIHQWPATLVQPVGSPLSLECTVEGTSNPNLYWYRQAAGRGLQLLFYSVGIGQISSEVPQNLSASRPQDRQFILSSKKLLLSDSGFYLCAWSWDRGDEQYFGPGTRLTVT.

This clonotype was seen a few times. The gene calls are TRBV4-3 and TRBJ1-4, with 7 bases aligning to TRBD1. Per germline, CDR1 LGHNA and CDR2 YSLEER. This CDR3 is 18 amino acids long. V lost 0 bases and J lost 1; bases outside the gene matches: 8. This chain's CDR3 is CASSQDLDRAGTNEKLFF. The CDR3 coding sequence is TGCGCCAGCAGCCAAGATTTAGACAGGGCGGGAACTAATGAAAAACTGTTTTTT.